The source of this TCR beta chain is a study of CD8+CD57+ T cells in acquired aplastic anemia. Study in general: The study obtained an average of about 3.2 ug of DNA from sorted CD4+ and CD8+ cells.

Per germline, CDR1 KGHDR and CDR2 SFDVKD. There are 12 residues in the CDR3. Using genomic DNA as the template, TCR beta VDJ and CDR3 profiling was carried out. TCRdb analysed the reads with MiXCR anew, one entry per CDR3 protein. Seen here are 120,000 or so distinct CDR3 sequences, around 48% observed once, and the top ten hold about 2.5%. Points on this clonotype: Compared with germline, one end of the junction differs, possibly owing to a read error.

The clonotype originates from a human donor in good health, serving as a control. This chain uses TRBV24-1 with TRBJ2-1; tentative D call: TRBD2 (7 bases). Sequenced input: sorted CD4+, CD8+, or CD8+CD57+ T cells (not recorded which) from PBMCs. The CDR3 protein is CATSSWGGHMLF. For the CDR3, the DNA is TGTGCCACCAGCAGTTGGGGGGGACATATGCTCTTC.